This T cell receptor (beta chain) was found in a study of long-term antiretroviral therapy in people with HIV. Study-wide results and limits: With ART, diversity went up but was still lower than in transplant donor controls.

About this clone: Its antigen is still unknown.

Version v3.0 of the immunoSEQ assay was performed at survey level. Sequencing used immunoSEQ multiplex PCR; TCRdb keeps in-frame clones, though not all of them. The table lists 20,000 to 30,000 clones, around three quarters of them singletons. Germline V gene lookup returns CDR1 GTSNPN and CDR2 SVGIG (reference sequence). The CDR3 consists of 13 residues. Trimming left V 4 bases short and J 6 bases short, with 13 bases between. This clonotype was sampled from a woman aged 40 to 49 with HIV. The chain recombines TRBV30 with TRBJ2-1; D perhaps matches TRBD2 (5 bases). The sample here was unsorted PBMCs, taken 1.2 years after starting antiretroviral therapy. As DNA, the CDR3 is TGTGCCTGGACTAGCAATTTGGGCAATGAGCAGTTCTTC. Protein product: CAWTSNLGNEQFF. The full variable domain, rest sourced from reference TRBV30 and TRBJ2-1, is SQTIHQWPATLVQPVGSPLSLECTVEGTSNPNLYWYRQAAGRGLQLLFYSVGIGQISSEVPQNLSASRPQDRQFILSSKKLLLSDSGFYLCAWTSNLGNEQFFGPGTRLTVL.